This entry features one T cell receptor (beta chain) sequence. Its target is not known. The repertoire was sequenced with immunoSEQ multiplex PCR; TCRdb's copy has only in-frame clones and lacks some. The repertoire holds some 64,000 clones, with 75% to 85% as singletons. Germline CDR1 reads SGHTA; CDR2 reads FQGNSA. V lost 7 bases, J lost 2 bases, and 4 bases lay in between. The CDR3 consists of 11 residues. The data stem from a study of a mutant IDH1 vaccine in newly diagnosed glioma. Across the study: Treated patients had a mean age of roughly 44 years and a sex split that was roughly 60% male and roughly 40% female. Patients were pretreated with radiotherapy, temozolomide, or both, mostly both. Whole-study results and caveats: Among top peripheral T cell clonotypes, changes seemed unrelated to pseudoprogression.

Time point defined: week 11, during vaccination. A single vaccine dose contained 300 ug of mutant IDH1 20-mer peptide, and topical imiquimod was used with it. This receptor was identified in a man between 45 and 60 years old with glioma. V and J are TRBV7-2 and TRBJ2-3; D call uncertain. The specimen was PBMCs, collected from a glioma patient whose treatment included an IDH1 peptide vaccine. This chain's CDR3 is CASTSTDTQYF. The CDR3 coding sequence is TGTGCCAGCACCTCCACAGATACGCAGTATTTT.